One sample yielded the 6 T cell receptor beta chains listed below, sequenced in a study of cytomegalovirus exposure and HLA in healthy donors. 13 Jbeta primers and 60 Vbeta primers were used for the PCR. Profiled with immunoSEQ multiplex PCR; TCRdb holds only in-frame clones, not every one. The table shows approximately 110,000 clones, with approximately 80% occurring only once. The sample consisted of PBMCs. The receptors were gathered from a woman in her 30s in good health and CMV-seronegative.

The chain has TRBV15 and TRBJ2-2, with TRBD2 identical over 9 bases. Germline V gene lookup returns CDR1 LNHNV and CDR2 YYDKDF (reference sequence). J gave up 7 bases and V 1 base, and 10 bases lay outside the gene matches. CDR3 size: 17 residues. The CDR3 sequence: CATSRGGLAGVRGELFF. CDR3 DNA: TGTGCCACCAGCAGAGGGGGTTTAGCGGGAGTCCGCGGGGAGCTGTTTTTT.

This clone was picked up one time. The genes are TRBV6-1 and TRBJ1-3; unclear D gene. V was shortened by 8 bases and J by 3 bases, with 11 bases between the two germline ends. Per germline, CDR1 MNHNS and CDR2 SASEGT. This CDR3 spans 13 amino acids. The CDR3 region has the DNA TGTGCCAGCGATGTTCGGGGTGGAAACACCATATATTTT. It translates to CASDVRGGNTIYF.

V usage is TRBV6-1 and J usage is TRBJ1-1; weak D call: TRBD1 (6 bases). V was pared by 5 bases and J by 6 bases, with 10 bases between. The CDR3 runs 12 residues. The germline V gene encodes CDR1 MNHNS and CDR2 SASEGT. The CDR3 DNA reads TGTGCCAGCAGTAAACAGGGTCCTGAAGCTTTCTTT. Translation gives CASSKQGPEAFF.

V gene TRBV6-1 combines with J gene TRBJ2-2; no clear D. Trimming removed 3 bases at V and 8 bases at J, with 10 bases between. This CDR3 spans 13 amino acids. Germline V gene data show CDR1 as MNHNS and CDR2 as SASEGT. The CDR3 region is CASSDRVPGELFF. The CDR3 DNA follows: TGTGCCAGCAGTGATCGGGTCCCGGGGGAGCTGTTTTTT.

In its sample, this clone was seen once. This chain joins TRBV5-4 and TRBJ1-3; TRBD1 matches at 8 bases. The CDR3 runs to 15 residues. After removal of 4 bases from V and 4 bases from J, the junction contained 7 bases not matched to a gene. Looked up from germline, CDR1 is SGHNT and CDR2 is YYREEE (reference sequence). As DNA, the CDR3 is TGTGCCAGCAGCGATGGACAGGGACGAGGAAACACCATATATTTT. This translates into CASSDGQGRGNTIYF.

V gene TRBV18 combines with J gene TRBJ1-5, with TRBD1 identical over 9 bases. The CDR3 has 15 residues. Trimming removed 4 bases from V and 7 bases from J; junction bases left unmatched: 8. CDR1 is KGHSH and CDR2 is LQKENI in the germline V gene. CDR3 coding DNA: TGTGCCAGCTCACTGGGGACAGGGACCAACCAGCCCCAGCATTTT. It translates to CASSLGTGTNQPQHF.